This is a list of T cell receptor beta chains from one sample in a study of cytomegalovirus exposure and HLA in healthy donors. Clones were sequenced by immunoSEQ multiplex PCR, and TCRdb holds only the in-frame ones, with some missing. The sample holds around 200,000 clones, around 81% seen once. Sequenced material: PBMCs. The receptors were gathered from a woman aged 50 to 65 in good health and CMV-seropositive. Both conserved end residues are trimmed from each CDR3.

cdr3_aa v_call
ASSQGQGLVSGNTIY TRBV4-2
ASRTGGEHGYT TRBV28
ASRETGTSGGPQEAQY TRBV7-7
ASSSTSGVAGELF TRBV5-1
ASSLASANTGELF TRBV7-2
ASSLRQGTGELF TRBV28
ASSQGLQGGVARDTQY TRBV4-1
ASSRRQAELSYEQY TRBV14
ASSPGDRRSLLYEQY TRBV19
ASSLYPDRQETRY TRBV5-1
ASSADLAGGPQETQY TRBV28
ASSKNGGANGYT TRBV7-2
ASTGRGSSYNEQF TRBV2
ASFGQSSGNTIY TRBV21-1
AWSSGMTLF TRBV30
ASSQSEGVGEQY TRBV18
ASTGQGSQPQH TRBV7-8
ASSLAGVPSYEQY TRBV11-2
ASSSTTVGSYEQY TRBV7-9
ASSMGTGGAEKLF TRBV6-6
ASSGGLNYGYT TRBV6-1
ASSPGHNPNYGYT TRBV7-6
ASSPNPGQGYEQY TRBV5-1
ASSLGRPPLH TRBV19
AWRVQGAPYYGYT TRBV30
ASSSGTSGRTDTQY TRBV7-3
AWSSGSRNQPQH TRBV30
ASSRDRGGSYEQH TRBV14
ASFGRGTDTQY TRBV18
ASRIQGLTEAF TRBV19
ATRQAKNTEAF TRBV2
ASSYNVGEQY TRBV6-5
ASSRSGGGYEQY TRBV7-8
ASSLVSGVGTDTQY TRBV5-1
AWRASPGQGTSPLH TRBV30
ASRRSHDSGAPGELF TRBV4-3
ASSPTGYSYEQY TRBV4-3
ASSQGPPGGYGYT TRBV4-3
ASSPQTGVNTEAF TRBV5-1
ASSDRWGNQPQH TRBV18
AVLRGATDTQY TRBV10-3
ASRFRNSPLH TRBV6-5
ASSSGQGQHETQY TRBV2
ASTTGNEQF TRBV2
AWAGGSNQPQH TRBV30
ASSASRDTEAF TRBV7-2
ASSAGGPQEGYT TRBV18
ASSRATNEKLF TRBV6-5
ASSGRGGSGEQF TRBV5-4
ASSVGDRAYEQY TRBV9
ASTNTGRESGANVLT TRBV19
ASSVEHWNTEAF TRBV9
ASSPTGILFYEQY TRBV7-2
ASSRRANQPQH TRBV7-6
ASSNRQKQY TRBV6-6
ASRLTNRGDTQY TRBV5-1
ASSLKLAGGLNTGELF TRBV7-9
ASSPSRNMRRSNYGYT TRBV11-2
ASSSNLEKPLH TRBV28
AIKQGNQPQH TRBV28